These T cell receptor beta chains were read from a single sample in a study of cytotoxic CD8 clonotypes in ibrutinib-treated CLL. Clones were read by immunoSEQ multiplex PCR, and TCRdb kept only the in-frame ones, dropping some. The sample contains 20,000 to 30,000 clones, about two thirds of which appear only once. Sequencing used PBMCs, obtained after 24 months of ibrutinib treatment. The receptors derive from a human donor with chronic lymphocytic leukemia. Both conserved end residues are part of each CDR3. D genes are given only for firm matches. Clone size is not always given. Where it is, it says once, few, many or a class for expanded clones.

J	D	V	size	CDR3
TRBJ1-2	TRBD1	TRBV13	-	CASSLQGTGATLNYGYTF
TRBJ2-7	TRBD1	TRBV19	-	CASSSDRGYEQYF
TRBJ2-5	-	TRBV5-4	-	CASSLDAGAETQYF
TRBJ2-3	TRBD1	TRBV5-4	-	CASSRGQGPTDTQYF
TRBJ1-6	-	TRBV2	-	CASTGLGGSPLHF
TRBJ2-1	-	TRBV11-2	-	CASSLTGSSYNEQFF
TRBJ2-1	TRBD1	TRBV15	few	CATSREQGATGVF
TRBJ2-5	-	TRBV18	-	CASSPLLETQYF
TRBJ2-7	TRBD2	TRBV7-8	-	CASRPAGDEQYF
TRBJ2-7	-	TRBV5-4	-	CASSLTGTYEQYF
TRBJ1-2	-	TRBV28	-	CASTVQGRESYGYTF
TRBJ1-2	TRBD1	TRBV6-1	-	CASSEWEQGNYGYTF
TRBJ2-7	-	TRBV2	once	CASSDETGDEQYF
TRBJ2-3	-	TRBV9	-	CASSLSETQYF
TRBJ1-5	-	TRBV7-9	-	CASSPGHGGGQPQHF
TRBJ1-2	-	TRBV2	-	CASSEAEGYGYTF
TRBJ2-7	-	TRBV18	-	CASSPPSLYEQYF
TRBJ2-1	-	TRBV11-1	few	CASSLRQASYNEQFF
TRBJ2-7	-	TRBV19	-	CASSTQAAYEQYF
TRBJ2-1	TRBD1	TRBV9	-	CASSAYQRTGEQFF
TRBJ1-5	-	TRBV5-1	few	CASSLGGSSNQPQHF
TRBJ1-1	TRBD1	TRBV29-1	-	CSVESQGFGTEAFF